A selection of T cell receptor beta chains follows, all from one sample in a study of monozygotic twins with inflammatory bowel disease. Using the 5' RACE reads, TCRdb records one entry per CDR3 protein without DNA. The sample yields around 380,000 distinct CDR3 sequences, of which the top ten take up roughly 2.5%. What was sequenced was blood. Source of these receptors: a human donor with ulcerative colitis or Crohn's disease, or a healthy co-twin of an affected twin (not recorded which). The CDR3 runs from the conserved cysteine through the conserved F or W.

cdr3_length	j_call	v_call	cdr3_aa
15	TRBJ2-7	TRBV12-3/TRBV12-4	CASSAGAQGSYEQYF
15	TRBJ1-5	TRBV15	CATSRERHSNQPQHF
16	TRBJ2-4	TRBV29-1	CSVGGQGALTKNIQYF
13	TRBJ2-7	TRBV27	CARTQGDLYEQYF
14	TRBJ2-5	TRBV7-9	CASSYAGGTETQYF
13	TRBJ2-1	TRBV12-3/TRBV12-4	CASSPGEGRNQFF
13	TRBJ2-5	TRBV27	CAGSLRTEETQYF
15	TRBJ1-4	TRBV20-1	CSAQTGGRPPEKLFF
14	TRBJ1-5	TRBV19	CASTPGHMRGPQHF
15	TRBJ1-4	TRBV28	CASRTLAGLSEKLFF
15	TRBJ2-2	TRBV9	CAGSPEAGRSGELFF
15	TRBJ2-7	TRBV4-1	CASSQPGQDVHEQYF
14	TRBJ1-2	TRBV5-1	CASEAGTGNYGYTF
16	TRBJ2-7	TRBV4-1	CASSPEGQGAYDEQYF
13	TRBJ2-7	TRBV28	CASSLPGVAEQYF
17	TRBJ1-2	TRBV5-1	CASSLGTGGAIIYGYTF
15	TRBJ1-5	TRBV7-2	CASSLGSGSNQPQHF
16	TRBJ1-1	TRBV7-2	CASSLAHVSKNTEAFF
12	TRBJ2-1	TRBV19	CASSIPDNEQFF
15	TRBJ1-1	TRBV7-9	CASSLDPVVNTEAFF
12	TRBJ1-2	TRBV11-1	CASSMASGGYTF
14	TRBJ2-2	TRBV24-1	CATSDWPGTGELFF
15	TRBJ1-2	TRBV6-5	CASSYSRSPNYGYTF
18	TRBJ2-1	TRBV11-1	CASSVTSGRTTSYNEQFF
15	TRBJ2-3	TRBV4-2	CASSQETRDADTQYF
16	TRBJ1-2	TRBV7-9	CASSLARGQDLYGYTF
14	TRBJ2-7	TRBV28	CASQDPGQGYEQYF
13	TRBJ2-3	TRBV29-1	CSVPGPSTDTQYF
15	TRBJ2-7	TRBV20-1	CSASSQRGEVSEQYF
14	TRBJ2-7	TRBV7-6	CASSPGLAGSEQYF
13	TRBJ2-7	TRBV10-3	CAISESRGYEQYF
11	TRBJ1-1	TRBV10-3	CAIRGGTEAFF
15	TRBJ2-1	TRBV5-1	CASSLWPSGGNEQFF
15	TRBJ2-7	TRBV4-3	CASSQGGTYGYEQYF
12	TRBJ2-3	TRBV3-1	CASSHAADTQYF
16	TRBJ2-3	TRBV28	CASSLVGGFSTDTQYF
18	TRBJ1-1	TRBV27	CASSFPGTGKKGNTEAFF
13	TRBJ1-1	TRBV5-6	CASSLQLGTEAFF
15	TRBJ2-1	TRBV27	CASRSLGSSYNEQFF
14	TRBJ1-5	TRBV5-8	CASSLIGSNQPQHF
13	TRBJ2-7	TRBV20-1	CSAMRDSYYEQYF
15	TRBJ2-7	TRBV7-2	CASSLVTLPGGEQYF
15	TRBJ2-1	TRBV5-1	CASSLVVGGRDEQFF
12	TRBJ1-1	TRBV7-2	CASSLTREGGFF